Listed below are T cell receptor beta chains from one sample, sequenced in a study of graft-versus-host responses after intestinal transplantation. For these TCRs, the target antigens are not known. Method: immunoSEQ multiplex PCR; TCRdb's copy keeps in-frame clones and lacks some. Here the sample spans 60,000 to 65,000 clones, 90% to 95% being singletons. Sequences were derived from unstimulated CD8+ T cells sorted from spleen or lymph node cells, sampled before transplant. The source of these receptors is a human donor who was the organ donor for an intestinal transplant. Each CDR3 is given with its conserved first and last residue. The D gene is left open where the match is weak. Size tells how often a clone was seen (once, few, many) or the class of an expanded clone, and some rows leave it out.

V: TRBV7-6; J: TRBJ1-6; size: once; D: TRBD1; CDR3: CASSLAAGGAYNSPLHF; DNA: TGTGCCAGCAGCTTAGCGGCAGGGGGCGCCTATAATTCACCCCTCCACTTT
V: TRBV9; J: TRBJ2-5; size: .; D: TRBD2; CDR3: CASSLGLTSEETQYF; DNA: TGTGCCAGCAGCCTCGGCCTGACTAGCGAAGAGACCCAGTACTTC
V: TRBV7-9; J: TRBJ1-2; size: .; D: TRBD1; CDR3: CASSLALEGAGGYTF; DNA: TGTGCCAGCAGCTTAGCGCTGGAGGGGGCCGGGGGCTACACCTTC
V: TRBV5-6; J: TRBJ1-4; size: few; D: .; CDR3: CASSGTGQGRKLFF; DNA: TGTGCCAGCAGCGGGACCGGGCAAGGGAGGAAACTGTTTTTT
V: TRBV6-5; J: TRBJ2-1; size: .; D: .; CDR3: CASSLGRWNEQFF; DNA: TGTGCCAGCAGTTTGGGGAGATGGAATGAGCAGTTCTTC
V: TRBV4-1; J: TRBJ2-7; size: .; D: .; CDR3: CASSQAFQGISYEQYF; DNA: TGCGCCAGCAGCCAAGCTTTTCAGGGGATCTCCTACGAGCAGTACTTC
V: TRBV6-5; J: TRBJ2-7; size: once; D: .; CDR3: CASSYSNRVGYEQYF; DNA: TGTGCCAGCAGTTACTCAAACAGGGTAGGCTACGAGCAGTACTTC
V: TRBV18; J: TRBJ1-1; size: .; D: .; CDR3: CASSPMEGLTEAFF; DNA: TGTGCCAGCTCACCAATGGAGGGCCTCACTGAAGCTTTCTTT
V: TRBV5-1; J: TRBJ2-5; size: .; D: TRBD2; CDR3: CASSLGLAGSQETQYF; DNA: TGCGCCAGCAGCTTGGGACTAGCGGGATCCCAAGAGACCCAGTACTTC
V: TRBV5-1; J: TRBJ1-2; size: .; D: .; CDR3: CASSLIRQANYGYTF; DNA: TGCGCCAGCAGCTTAATCCGACAGGCTAACTATGGCTACACCTTC
V: TRBV7-9; J: TRBJ2-7; size: few; D: .; CDR3: CASSLESYEQYF; DNA: TGTGCCAGCAGCTTAGAATCTTACGAGCAGTACTTC
V: TRBV9; J: TRBJ2-5; size: once; D: TRBD2; CDR3: CASSEGGRGETQYF; DNA: TGTGCCAGCAGTGAGGGAGGGAGGGGAGAGACCCAGTACTTC
V: TRBV13; J: TRBJ2-3; size: .; D: .; CDR3: CASSSSAGLIDTQYF; DNA: TGTGCCAGCAGCTCTAGCGCCGGACTGATAGATACGCAGTATTTT
V: TRBV2; J: TRBJ1-6; size: few; D: TRBD1; CDR3: CASSRDRVWWSDSPLHF; DNA: TGTGCCAGCAGCCGGGACAGGGTGTGGTGGAGCGATTCACCCCTCCACTTT
V: TRBV28; J: TRBJ2-6; size: .; D: .; CDR3: CASSRPGEGPGANVLTF; DNA: TGTGCCAGCAGCCGCCCGGGGGAAGGCCCTGGGGCCAACGTCCTGACTTTC
V: TRBV4-1; J: TRBJ2-7; size: .; D: TRBD1; CDR3: CASSHGQGAIEQYF; DNA: TGCGCCAGCAGCCATGGGCAGGGGGCGATCGAGCAGTACTTC
V: TRBV6-1; J: TRBJ2-1; size: .; D: TRBD2; CDR3: CATTSGRGEKDEQFF; DNA: TGTGCCACCACTAGCGGGAGGGGTGAAAAGGATGAGCAGTTCTTC
V: TRBV6-5; J: TRBJ1-3; size: few; D: TRBD1; CDR3: CASSLQGGTGNTIYF; DNA: TGTGCCAGCAGTTTACAGGGGGGGACTGGAAACACCATATATTTT
V: TRBV14; J: TRBJ2-1; size: .; D: .; CDR3: CASSQSAGSSSYNEQFF; DNA: TGTGCCAGCAGCCAATCTGCCGGGTCGAGCTCCTACAATGAGCAGTTCTTC
V: TRBV7-2; J: TRBJ1-6; size: .; D: .; CDR3: CASSPFRRAPLHF; DNA: TGTGCCAGCAGCCCCTTTCGTCGGGCACCCCTCCACTTT
V: TRBV9; J: TRBJ2-1; size: once; D: TRBD2; CDR3: CASSQPYSGRIDEQFF; DNA: TGTGCCAGCAGTCAACCTTATAGCGGGAGGATCGATGAGCAGTTCTTC
V: TRBV7-9; J: TRBJ1-2; size: .; D: .; CDR3: CASSFSGRVQGYTF; DNA: TGTGCCAGCAGCTTTTCGGGCAGGGTTCAGGGCTACACCTTC
V: TRBV5-1; J: TRBJ1-1; size: .; D: .; CDR3: CASTAGHEAFF; DNA: TGCGCCAGCACGGCAGGCCATGAAGCTTTCTTT
V: TRBV28; J: TRBJ2-3; size: .; D: TRBD2; CDR3: CASSSAGEGKDTQYF; DNA: TGTGCCAGCAGTTCCGCGGGAGAAGGGAAAGATACGCAGTATTTT
V: TRBV6-4; J: TRBJ2-3; size: .; D: TRBD2; CDR3: CASSATSGSTDTQYF; DNA: TGTGCCAGCAGTGCGACTAGCGGGAGCACAGATACGCAGTATTTT
V: TRBV28; J: TRBJ2-1; size: .; D: .; CDR3: CASSLLSMDNEQFF; DNA: TGTGCCAGCAGTTTATTGAGCATGGACAATGAGCAGTTCTTC
V: TRBV5-1; J: TRBJ2-1; size: .; D: TRBD2; CDR3: CASSLKREGLDNEQFF; DNA: TGCGCCAGCAGCTTGAAGCGGGAGGGCCTGGACAATGAGCAGTTCTTC
V: TRBV19; J: TRBJ2-2; size: .; D: TRBD1; CDR3: CASSTTGGGTGELFF; DNA: TGTGCCAGTAGTACGACAGGGGGAGGCACCGGGGAGCTGTTTTTT
V: TRBV4-3; J: TRBJ2-1; size: .; D: TRBD1; CDR3: CASSQAGTGVVSEQFF; DNA: TGCGCCAGCAGCCAAGCCGGGACAGGGGTAGTGAGTGAGCAGTTCTTC
V: TRBV5-4; J: TRBJ2-7; size: once; D: .; CDR3: CASSFGLPSYEQYF; DNA: TGTGCCAGCAGCTTCGGACTACCATCCTACGAGCAGTACTTC
V: TRBV27; J: TRBJ2-3; size: .; D: TRBD1; CDR3: CASTRQGWTDTQYF; DNA: TGTGCCAGCACCCGACAGGGTTGGACAGATACGCAGTATTTT
V: TRBV11-1; J: TRBJ1-1; size: .; D: .; CDR3: CASSLGDQGPEAFF; DNA: TGTGCCAGCAGCTTAGGTGATCAGGGTCCCGAAGCTTTCTTT
V: TRBV28; J: TRBJ1-1; size: .; D: TRBD1; CDR3: CATTDRADTTEAFF; DNA: TGTGCCACCACGGACAGGGCAGATACCACTGAAGCTTTCTTT
V: TRBV6-5; J: TRBJ2-7; size: .; D: TRBD2; CDR3: CASSATSGRPSEQYF; DNA: TGTGCCAGCTCGGCCACTAGCGGGAGGCCTTCCGAGCAGTACTTC
V: TRBV9; J: TRBJ1-2; size: .; D: .; CDR3: CASSVVPRLDYGYTF; DNA: TGTGCCAGCAGCGTAGTTCCCCGTTTAGACTATGGCTACACCTTC
V: TRBV29-1; J: TRBJ1-1; size: .; D: .; CDR3: CSVEDLRGSVQAFF; DNA: TGCAGCGTTGAAGATCTTAGAGGCTCGGTTCAAGCTTTCTTT